This T cell receptor (beta chain) was captured by sequencing in a study of cytomegalovirus exposure and HLA in healthy donors. Amplification used 60 Vbeta primers and 13 Jbeta primers. TCRdb keeps only in-frame clones here, not all; method: immunoSEQ multiplex PCR. The sample includes about 190,000 clones, roughly four fifths of them seen just once. As to this clone: Its matching antigen is unknown.

Study-wide results and limits: It was confirmed in vitro that three of the CMV-associated chains were specific for CMV antigens. In a later analysis, the majority of CMV-associated beta chains seemingly showed HLA restriction.

From germline, CDR1 is MNHNS and CDR2 SASEGT. V shed 1 base and J shed 8 bases, with 12 bases lying between them. The CDR3 runs 14 residues. The chain uses TRBV6-1 and TRBJ2-1; tentatively, D is TRBD1 (8 bases). The specimen was PBMCs. This clonotype was obtained from a woman under 40 in good health and CMV-seropositive. CDR3 loop: CASSEGTGRDEQFF. The CDR3 DNA reads as TGTGCCAGCAGTGAAGGGACAGGGAGGGATGAGCAGTTCTTC.